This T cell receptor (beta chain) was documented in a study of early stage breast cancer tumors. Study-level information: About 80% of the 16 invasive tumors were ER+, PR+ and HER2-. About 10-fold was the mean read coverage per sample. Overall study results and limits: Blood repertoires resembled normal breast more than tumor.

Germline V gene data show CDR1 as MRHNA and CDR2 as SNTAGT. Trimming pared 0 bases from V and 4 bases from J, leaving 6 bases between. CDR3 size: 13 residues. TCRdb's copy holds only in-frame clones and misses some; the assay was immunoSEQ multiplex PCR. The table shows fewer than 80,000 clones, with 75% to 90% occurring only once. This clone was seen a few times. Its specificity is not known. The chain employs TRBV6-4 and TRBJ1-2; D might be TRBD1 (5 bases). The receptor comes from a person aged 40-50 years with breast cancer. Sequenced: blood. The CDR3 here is CASSDSQGYGYTF. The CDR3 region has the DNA TGTGCCAGCAGTGACTCGCAGGGCTATGGCTACACCTTC.